This TCR beta chain was recorded in a study of T-cell memory formation after mild COVID-19. Study-level background: TCR clusters mostly belonged to single donors. Study observations and caveats: Certain responding clones were present in pre-infection memory, suggesting participation of cross-reactive memory. Day 15 to 85 contractors were CD4/CD8 balanced; later expanders leaned CD4+.

In TCRdb, the 5' RACE reads were re-called with MiXCR into one record per CDR3 protein. The sample lists about 560,000 distinct CDR3 sequences, about 20% occurring once. This clonotype was picked up a small number of times. Its antigen remains unknown. In germline, CDR1 is SGHTA, CDR2 FQGNSA. This CDR3 comprises 17 residues. J gave up 1 base and V 5 bases, and 8 bases lay outside the gene matches. The chain joins TRBV7-2 to TRBJ2-7, with 13 bases that match TRBD2. The specimen was PBMCs or a T cell subset sorted from them (not recorded which). The sequence derives from an adult woman who had mild COVID-19 (a few samples of this study predate the infection). Cell type and time point are not known. The CDR3 region has the DNA TGTGCCAGCAGCCCGGGACTAGCGGGATACCTATCCTACGAGCAGTACTTC. Its protein is CASSPGLAGYLSYEQYF.